This section outlines one T cell receptor beta chain sequence together with its context. The antigen remains undetermined. TCRdb keeps only in-frame clones here, not all; method: immunoSEQ multiplex PCR. This sample has 20,000 to 25,000 clones, with about four fifths found just once. This sample is part of a study of CD4+ T cells in melanoma. The study's findings and limits: Neoantigen-specific CD4+ T cells in melanoma reportedly had diverse differentiation states.

Sequences were obtained from cells from a culture (not recorded whether cultured in vitro). This receptor was obtained from a human donor with melanoma.

The CDR3 here is CASSLGFTGYEQYF. In DNA form, the CDR3 reads TGTGCCAGCAGCTTGGGTTTCACGGGCTACGAGCAGTACTTC. The chain joins TRBV5-6 to TRBJ2-7; the D is unclear. V lost 0 bases and J lost 3, with 10 bases in between. The CDR3 loop spans 14 amino acids. The germline V gene encodes CDR1 SGHDT and CDR2 YYEEEE.